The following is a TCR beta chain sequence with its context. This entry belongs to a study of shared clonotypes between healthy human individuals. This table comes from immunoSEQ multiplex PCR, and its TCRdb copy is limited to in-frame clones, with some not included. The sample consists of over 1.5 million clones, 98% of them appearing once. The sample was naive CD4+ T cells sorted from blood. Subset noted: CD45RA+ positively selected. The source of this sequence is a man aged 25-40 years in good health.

The CDR3 reads CASSLQGEDTQYF. Written as DNA, the CDR3 is TGTGCCAGCAGTCTACAGGGGGAAGATACGCAGTATTTT. The chain has TRBV6-6 and TRBJ2-3, with 8 bases lining up with TRBD1. The CDR3 runs 13 residues. Per germline, CDR1 MNHNY and CDR2 SVGAGI (reference sequence). Germline trimming cut 5 bases from V and 5 bases from J; bases unmatched to any gene: 3.